This T cell receptor (beta chain) was found in a study of post-analysis software for immune sequencing data. Study-wide results and limits: In patients, five or six TRBV segments were more frequent than in controls, with TRBV5-6, TRBV5-1 and TRBV20-1 among them. Compared with controls, patients showed significantly lower normalized Chao1 diversity.

As regards this clonotype: Its specificity is not known.

This CDR3 is 14 amino acids long. Germline V gene lookup returns CDR1 DFQATT and CDR2 SNEGSKA (reference sequence). V lost 0 bases to trimming and J lost 5 bases, with 13 bases between them. Unique molecular identifiers tagged the TCR beta cDNA libraries. T cells numbering roughly 1 to 10 million yielded 450,000 to 600,000 cDNA molecules. TCRdb processed the PCR reads anew with MiXCR; each CDR3 protein has one entry. The sample holds 450,000 or so distinct CDR3 sequences, around 40% seen once. The sequence was collected from a girl between 5 and 17 years old with multiple sclerosis. The sample was blood. This chain links TRBV20-1 with TRBJ1-1; D possibly corresponds to TRBD1 (5 bases). CDR3 coding DNA: TGCAGTGCTAGAGATTATACGGGGCCAACTGAAGCTTTCTTT. Encoded protein: CSARDYTGPTEAFF.